The clone carrying this TCR beta chain was counted ten times or more. V was cut by 3 bases and J by 7 bases, with 10 bases left in between. This CDR3 has 14 residues. Germline CDR1 SGHTA, CDR2 FQGNSA. The data were taken from a study of patients and donors after allogeneic stem cell transplantation. TCRdb used MiXCR to reprocess the RT-PCR reads, holding one entry per CDR3 protein. This sample has 900,000 to 1,000,000 distinct CDR3 sequences, with roughly 18% found just once. This rearrangement joins TRBV7-2 to TRBJ1-6; D gene uncertain. Sample: blood, either unsorted or a sorted T cell fraction (not recorded which). The TCR was taken from a human donor who was either an allogeneic HSCT recipient or a stem cell or donor lymphocyte infusion donor (not recorded which). It is not recorded whose cells these are; they may come from a transplant donor. The CDR3 sequence is CASSLGGSNSPLHF. The CDR3 DNA reads as TGTGCCAGCAGCTTGGGCGGATCAAATTCACCCCTCCACTTT.